This T cell receptor (beta chain) derives from a study of STAT5B mutations in CD4+ large granular lymphocyte leukemia (dated by TCRdb to 2021 to 2024). Context from the whole study: Among the healthy controls, the CDR3 'QG' motif was associated with a particular HLA allele. The study compared the TCRbeta repertoires of patients with CD4+ T-cell large granular lymphocyte leukemia against the TCRbeta repertoires of healthy blood donors. Flow cytometry on FACSCanto II or FACSVerse confirmed that purified fractions exceeded 95% purity among lymphocytes.

This clone has more than one count but fewer than ten. Its recognized antigen is unknown. Per-nucleotide qualities are absent, and no much larger clonotype sits a single base away. The investigation overall reported the following: Greater clonality appeared to be present in CD4-sorted patient repertoires than in healthy CD4+ repertoires, and the difference was retained after the putative leukemic clones were removed. The data were not HLA-matched, and the higher clonality in CD4+ T-LGLL than in CD8+ T-LGLL could be due to the relatively small sample size. The main leukemic clonotypes were found to be private to each patient, although 25% of the main leukemic clonotypes were detected at low frequency in the non-leukemic repertoires of other patients. TRBV06-family usage was enriched among the top patient clones (8/27) compared with healthy controls (2/35).

The healthy control group was made up of more than 35 blood donors, and the Finnish Red Cross blood service supplied their buffy coats. All TCR-sequenced material derived from peripheral blood: patient blood samples and healthy donor buffy coats. Ficoll-Hypaque gradient centrifugation was used to isolate peripheral blood mononuclear cells. For the healthy controls, CD4+ cells were obtained from buffy coats by magnetic purification. Genomic DNA was extracted using the Gentra Puregene Cell and Tissue kit, and a Qubit 2.0 fluorometer was used to quantify it. The immunoSEQ assay at survey resolution was used to sequence TCRbeta rearrangements from genomic DNA. The paper's data handling went like this. In the TCR sequencing data, the smallest productive clonotype frequency that could be detected was 2.59 x 10-5. Only productive TCRbeta rearrangements, defined as complete and in-frame sequences, were included in the analyses. The clonality of each sample was calculated as Simpson clonality in the immunoSEQ Analyzer version 3.0. Clones were binned by frequency as very rare, small, medium, large (1-20%) or hyperexpanded (>20%). Generation probabilities were estimated with OLGA 1.2.3, V-gene circos plots were generated with VDJtools, specificities were searched for in VDJdb, and CDR3 motifs were identified with GLIPH. TCRdb retrieved this table from immuneACCESS and kept in-frame rearrangements only. Not all clones are present; in checked studies, unresolved V genes account for under half, and no reason is known for the remainder. Clonal size and the V and J genes are those of that table, whereas D and trimming came from the DNA. The table for this sample lists fewer than 40,000 clones; more than 60% of them were counted only once. The ten largest clonotypes hold about 2% of the sample.

CDR1 and CDR2 (LNHDA, SQIVND) derive from the germline V gene (reference sequence). V gives up 0 bases and J gives up 0 bases, and the segment between their germline ends measures 12 bases. The CDR3 starts with the cysteine, ends with the phenylalanine, and has 16 residues. The DNA shown is the 48-base CDR3, in frame from base 1. The sequence derives from a human donor in good health. The rearranged segments are TRBV19 and TRBJ2-7, with no confident D gene call. Sequencing was done on a sample of CD4+ T cells from blood buffy coats. The CDR3 here reads CASSIDGGVSSYEQYF. The sequence in DNA is TGTGCCAGTAGTATAGATGGCGGCGTTAGCTCCTACGAGCAGTACTTC.